A single sample gave rise to the 32 T cell receptor beta chains below, sequenced in a study of shared clonotypes between healthy human individuals. This table comes from immunoSEQ multiplex PCR, and its TCRdb copy is limited to in-frame clones, with some not included. The sample has about 2,500,000 clones; over 85% are singletons. What was sequenced was naive CD4+ T cells sorted from blood. Noted subset: CD45RA+ positively selected. The receptors shown here come from a man between 18 and 35 years old in good health.

The chain recombines TRBV9 with TRBJ2-3; D remains ambiguous. Germline lookup yields CDR1 SGDLS and CDR2 YYNGEE. V gave up 1 base and J gave up 6 bases, with 15 bases separating them. The CDR3 spans 15 residues. CDR3 residues: CASSVLVTPPDTQYF. As DNA, the CDR3 is TGTGCCAGCAGCGTATTGGTGACCCCCCCGGATACGCAGTATTTT. The whole variable domain, remainder taken from reference TRBV9 and TRBJ2-3, is DSGVTQTPKHLITATGQRVTLRCSPRSGDLSVYWYQQSLDQGLQFLIQYYNGEERAKGNILERFSAQQFPDLHSELNLSSLELGDSALYFCASSVLVTPPDTQYFGPGTRLTVL.

This chain joins TRBV5-1 and TRBJ2-1; 8 bases align to TRBD1. J was trimmed by 4 bases and V by 3 bases; bases with no gene match: 12. Germline V gives CDR1 SGHRS, CDR2 YFSETQ. The CDR3 is 17 residues long. CDR3 protein: CASSSEIDRGGYNEQFF. The CDR3 DNA reads TGCGCCAGCAGCTCCGAGATCGACAGGGGAGGTTACAATGAGCAGTTCTTC.

V usage is TRBV7-8 and J usage is TRBJ2-3; 8 positions agree with TRBD1. Germline loops: CDR1 SGHVS, CDR2 FQNEAQ. V lost 5 bases, J lost 6 bases, and 13 bases stayed unmatched. This CDR3 comprises 16 residues. The CDR3, as DNA: TGTGCCAGCAGCCCGGCCGACAGGGGTATGGAGGATACGCAGTATTTT. Protein product: CASSPADRGMEDTQYF.

The CDR3 protein is CAISPLDSGYGYTF. The DNA of the CDR3 is TGTGCCATCAGCCCATTAGACTCGGGCTATGGCTACACCTTC. The chain employs TRBV10-3 and TRBJ1-2; D is uncertain. Trimming pared 6 bases from V and 4 bases from J, leaving 15 bases between. This CDR3 spans 14 amino acids. The V gene's germline CDR1 is ENHRY and CDR2 SYGVKD.

With respect to this clone: Other DNA sequences from this sample encode an identical CDR3 as well. The chain uses TRBV18 and TRBJ1-5; a possible D gene is TRBD1 (6 bases). V was trimmed by 0 bases and J by 4 bases, leaving 13 bases between them. Germline values: CDR1 KGHSH, CDR2 LQKENI. There are 16 residues in the CDR3. CDR3: CASSPPGGLGNQPQHF. CDR3 sequence (DNA): TGTGCCAGCTCACCACCGGGGGGCTTGGGAAATCAGCCCCAGCATTTT.

The count of this clone is one. The rearrangement links TRBV19 to TRBJ2-1; D gene uncertain. The CDR3 is 12 amino acids. V was trimmed by 3 bases and J by 8 bases, leaving 8 bases between them. Germline V gene data show CDR1 as LNHDA and CDR2 as SQIVND (reference sequence). The CDR3 DNA follows: TGTGCCAGTAGTATTGGCGTCTATGAGCAGTTCTTC. Translated, it gives CASSIGVYEQFF.

V is TRBV6-1 and J is TRBJ1-4; D ambiguous. The V gene lost 6 bases and the J gene lost 3 bases, with 8 bases spanning the gap. The CDR3 length is 13 residues. The V gene's germline CDR1 is MNHNS and CDR2 SASEGT. The CDR3 nucleotides are TGTGCCAGCAGGGGTATACCTAATGAAAAACTGTTTTTT. It codes for CASRGIPNEKLFF.

Points on this clone: At the DNA level, this CDR3 is encoded by other sequences in the same sample as well. V and J are TRBV2 and TRBJ1-5; D unresolved. The V end was cut by 4 bases, the J end by 0 bases, with 7 bases between. CDR3 length equals 14 residues. Looked up from germline, CDR1 is SNHLY and CDR2 is FYNNEI. The CDR3 nucleotides read TGTGCCAGCAGTGGGGGTTATAGCAATCAGCCCCAGCATTTT. Translation: CASSGGYSNQPQHF.

CDR3 in DNA: TGTGCCAGCAGTTACTCGATGGACTTGGGAGGCTACACCTTC. This encodes CASSYSMDLGGYTF. V gene TRBV6-5 combines with J gene TRBJ1-2; no reliable D call. Between the trimmed V and J ends, which lost 0 bases and 8 bases, there was a span of 13 bases. This CDR3 is 14 amino acids long. The V gene's germline CDR1 is MNHEY and CDR2 SVGAGI.

This chain joins TRBV10-2 and TRBJ2-5, with D unresolved. Germline CDR1 reads WSHSY; CDR2 reads SAAADI. The V end was cut by 0 bases, the J end by 4 bases, with 12 bases between. The CDR3 runs to 15 residues. CDR3 DNA: TGCGCCAGCAGTGAGTCGGGAACAGTCAGAGAGACCCAGTACTTC. Translated: CASSESGTVRETQYF.

Notes on this clone: The same CDR3 also results from other DNA sequences found in this sample. J is TRBJ1-6 and V is TRBV27; 7 bases fit TRBD1. This CDR3 spans 14 amino acids. Germline loops: CDR1 MNHEY, CDR2 SMNVEV (reference sequence). The J segment lost 7 bases and the V segment lost 2 bases, leaving 2 bases of the junction unmatched. The DNA for the CDR3 is TGTGCCAGCAGTTTAGACAGGGAAAATTCACCCCTCCACTTT. Its protein product is CASSLDRENSPLHF.

The chain recombines TRBV10-1 with TRBJ1-3; 8 nucleotides match TRBD1. The CDR3 loop spans 15 amino acids. The trim removed 5 bases at V and 3 bases at J, leaving 6 bases unmatched. Germline V gene data show CDR1 as WNHNN and CDR2 as SYGVQD (reference sequence). CDR3 sequence: CASSSDRESGNTIYF. As DNA, the CDR3 is TGCGCCAGCAGTTCGGACAGGGAAAGTGGAAACACCATATATTTT.

This clone was detected only a few times. The chain has TRBV4-2 and TRBJ2-3; unclear D gene. V dropped 0 bases and J dropped 1 base, with 5 bases sitting between them. The germline V gene encodes CDR1 LGHNA and CDR2 YNFKEQ. The CDR3 is made up of 14 amino acids. The CDR3 bases are TGTGCCAGCAGCCAAGATCCCGGCACAGATACGCAGTATTTT. Translating gives CASSQDPGTDTQYF.

This chain connects TRBV5-1 to TRBJ2-4; 7 bases agree with TRBD2. With 5 bases clipped from V and 9 bases from J, the junction kept 8 bases outside the gene matches. This CDR3 spans 13 amino acids. Germline values: CDR1 SGHRS, CDR2 YFSETQ. CDR3 nucleotide sequence: TGCGCCAGCAGTGATGGAGCGGGACGCATTCAGTACTTC. This gives the protein CASSDGAGRIQYF. The full variable domain, completed using reference TRBV5-1 and TRBJ2-4, is KAGVTQTPRYLIKTRGQQVTLSCSPISGHRSVSWYQQTPGQGLQFLFEYFSETQRNKGNFPGRFSGRQFSNSRSEMNVSTLELGDSALYLCASSDGAGRIQYFGAGTRLSVL.

The CDR3 nucleotides are TGTGCCAGCTCACCAGCCCGTGACCGACAGGGCCAAGAGACCCAGTACTTC. Its translation: CASSPARDRQGQETQYF. V usage is TRBV18 and J usage is TRBJ2-5; 7 bases agree with TRBD1. With V trimmed by 2 bases and J by 1 base, 10 bases remained unmatched. The CDR3 is 17 residues long. Germline CDR1 KGHSH, CDR2 LQKENI.

The chain joins TRBV19 to TRBJ1-3, with D maybe TRBD1 (5 bases). Trimming stripped 7 bases from V and 4 bases from J, with 11 bases between. Germline V CDR1 and CDR2: LNHDA, SQIVND (reference sequence). There are 13 residues in the CDR3. In DNA form, the CDR3 reads TGTGCCAGTACCTCGGACAAAGGAAACACCATATATTTT. Translation gives CASTSDKGNTIYF.

This clone was seen a single time. The rearrangement uses TRBV6-1 and TRBJ1-5; no clear D gene. The V end was cut by 2 bases, the J end by 5 bases, with 4 bases between. From germline, CDR1 is MNHNS and CDR2 SASEGT. This CDR3 is built from 12 residues. This CDR3 reads CASSEFDQPQHF. DNA of the CDR3: TGTGCCAGCAGTGAATTCGATCAGCCCCAGCATTTT.

The chain has TRBV30 and TRBJ1-5; 10 bases align to TRBD1. The junction had 4 bases not matched to a gene; V was cut back by 4 bases and J by 7 bases. This CDR3 is 13 amino acids long. Germline V lookup: CDR1 GTSNPN, CDR2 SVGIG (reference sequence). As DNA, the CDR3 is TGTGCCTGGAAAGGGACAGGGGTCCAGCCCCAGCATTTT. It is translated as CAWKGTGVQPQHF.

V gene TRBV25-1 combines with J gene TRBJ1-6; the match to TRBD1 covers 7 bases. This CDR3 comprises 17 residues. The V segment lost 6 bases and the J segment 6 bases; nucleotides outside the gene matches: 14. Germline lookup yields CDR1 MGHDK and CDR2 SYGVNS. This CDR3 reads CASSGQDYPGANSPLHF. In DNA, the CDR3 is TGTGCCAGCAGCGGACAGGACTATCCTGGGGCTAATTCACCCCTCCACTTT. The full variable domain, in which reference TRBV25-1 and TRBJ1-6 provide the parts outside the CDR3, is EADIYQTPRYLVIGTGKKITLECSQTMGHDKMYWYQQDPGMELHLIHYSYGVNSTEKGDLSSESTVSRIRTEHFPLTLESARPSHTSQYLCASSGQDYPGANSPLHFGNGTRLTVT.

The chain couples TRBV28 to TRBJ1-5, with 8 nucleotides matching TRBD1. J gave up 1 base and V 5 bases, and 13 bases lay outside the gene matches. Germline V gene data show CDR1 as MDHEN and CDR2 as SYDVKM. The CDR3 length is 18 residues. The CDR3 coding sequence is TGTGCCAGCAGTACCATATCGGGGAGACAGGGGAGCAATCAGCCCCAGCATTTT. Protein: CASSTISGRQGSNQPQHF.

The chain employs TRBV10-3 and TRBJ1-1; 7 nucleotides match TRBD1. The CDR3 is made up of 15 amino acids. Germline V CDR1 and CDR2: ENHRY, SYGVKD. J was trimmed by 1 base and V by 5 bases; bases with no gene match: 7. Here the CDR3 reads CAISSTGQPNTEAFF. The CDR3 DNA reads as TGTGCCATCAGTTCGACGGGACAGCCGAACACTGAAGCTTTCTTT.

The chain couples TRBV30 to TRBJ2-2; a possible D gene is TRBD1 (5 bases). The germline V gene encodes CDR1 GTSNPN and CDR2 SVGIG (reference sequence). V lost 2 bases and J 2 bases, leaving 12 bases between the germline ends. This CDR3 is 15 amino acids long. The chain's CDR3 is CAWSKGHPNTGELFF. Written as DNA, the CDR3 is TGTGCCTGGAGTAAGGGGCACCCTAACACCGGGGAGCTGTTTTTT. The variable domain in full, with the rest retrieved from reference TRBV30 and TRBJ2-2, is SQTIHQWPATLVQPVGSPLSLECTVEGTSNPNLYWYRQAAGRGLQLLFYSVGIGQISSEVPQNLSASRPQDRQFILSSKKLLLSDSGFYLCAWSKGHPNTGELFFGEGSRLTVL.

The CDR3 DNA reads as TGTGCCAGCAGCTTAGGACCGGGACGTTCACCCCTCCACTTT. As protein: CASSLGPGRSPLHF. The genes are TRBV7-2 and TRBJ1-6; perhaps TRBD1 as D (5 bases). Germline V gives CDR1 SGHTA, CDR2 FQGNSA. Trimming took off 1 base at V and 9 bases at J, with 10 bases between the two ends. The CDR3 sequence is 14 residues long.

The genes are TRBV19 and TRBJ1-5, with 7 bases aligning to TRBD1. The trim removed 10 bases at V and 0 bases at J, leaving 12 bases unmatched. This CDR3 region has 16 residues. CDR1 LNHDA and CDR2 SQIVND come from the germline V gene (reference sequence). CDR3 amino acids: CATQGGGGYSNQPQHF. In nucleotides, the CDR3 is TGTGCCACCCAGGGGGGAGGCGGGTATAGCAATCAGCCCCAGCATTTT.

Regarding this clone: The same CDR3 also results from other DNA sequences found in this sample. For the CDR3, the DNA is TGTGCCAGCTCACCAAACAGGGAAGACGAGCAGTACTTC. Translation gives CASSPNREDEQYF. V gene TRBV18 combines with J gene TRBJ2-7; D may be TRBD1 (6 bases). CDR1 and CDR2 (germline): KGHSH, LQKENI. The CDR3 totals 13 residues. Trimming stripped 2 bases from V and 5 bases from J, with 10 bases between.

This chain joins TRBV2 and TRBJ2-2; weak D call: TRBD2 (5 bases). The CDR3 consists of 13 residues. The germline CDR1 and CDR2 sequences are SNHLY and FYNNEI. Trimming cost V 4 bases and J 3 bases, with 6 bases left between them. Here the CDR3 DNA reads TGTGCCAGCAGTGTACTAGACACCGGGGAGCTGTTTTTT. Its translation: CASSVLDTGELFF.

J is TRBJ1-6 and V is TRBV6-5; D unresolved. The CDR3 runs 15 residues. V was cut by 0 bases and J by 10 bases, with 13 bases left in between. Per germline, CDR1 MNHEY and CDR2 SVGAGI. In nucleotides, the CDR3 is TGTGCCAGCAGTTACTCGATGGGGTTGGAATCACCCCTCCACTTT. Encoded protein: CASSYSMGLESPLHF.

The gene calls are TRBV11-3 and TRBJ2-3; no clear D. This CDR3 has 14 amino acids. Germline values: CDR1 SGHNT, CDR2 YENEEA. V was clipped by 3 bases and J by 4 bases, with 11 bases between them. The CDR3 sequence is CASSLQGYSDTQYF. The CDR3 coding sequence is TGTGCCAGCAGCTTGCAAGGATATTCAGATACGCAGTATTTT.

The rearrangement joins TRBV10-1 to TRBJ2-7; D uncertain. This CDR3 region has 12 residues. V lost 3 bases to trimming and J lost 8 bases, with 11 bases between them. Germline V gene lookup returns CDR1 WNHNN and CDR2 SYGVQD (reference sequence). The CDR3 is CASSEGFEKQYF. In DNA, the CDR3 is TGCGCCAGCAGTGAAGGGTTCGAAAAGCAGTACTTC.

This clone has only one observation. The gene calls are TRBV11-2 and TRBJ2-5; tentative D call: TRBD2 (5 bases). The CDR3 contains 14 residues. V was cut by 0 bases and J by 6 bases, with 11 bases left in between. The V gene's germline CDR1 is SGHAT and CDR2 FQNNGV. CDR3 in amino acids: CASSLDLASQTQYF. The CDR3 region has the DNA TGTGCCAGCAGCTTAGATCTCGCTAGCCAGACCCAGTACTTC. Together with reference TRBV11-2 and TRBJ2-5, the CDR3 gives the full variable domain: EAGVAQSPRYKIIEKRQSVAFWCNPISGHATLYWYQQILGQGPKLLIQFQNNGVVDDSQLPKDRFSAERLKGVDSTLKIQPAKLEDSAVYLCASSLDLASQTQYFGPGTRLLVL.

This rearrangement joins TRBV30 to TRBJ2-5; 11 bases match TRBD2. This CDR3 has 16 residues. The V segment lost 8 bases and the J segment 0 bases; nucleotides outside the gene matches: 11. Germline loops: CDR1 GTSNPN, CDR2 SVGIG (reference sequence). Here the CDR3 reads CAVRGTSGVYQETQYF. The CDR3 DNA reads TGTGCCGTGAGGGGGACTAGCGGAGTGTACCAAGAGACCCAGTACTTC.

V usage is TRBV14 and J usage is TRBJ1-1; D is possibly TRBD1 (6 bases). V dropped 2 bases and J dropped 1 base, with 14 bases sitting between them. This CDR3 comprises 16 residues. The V gene's germline CDR1 is SGHDN and CDR2 FVKESK. The CDR3, as DNA: TGTGCCAGCAGCCAACAGGGGAAACACTCGAACACTGAAGCTTTCTTT. This encodes CASSQQGKHSNTEAFF.